This T cell receptor (beta chain) emerged from a study of cytomegalovirus exposure and HLA in healthy donors. The PCR used 60 Vbeta and 13 Jbeta primers. Sequencing used immunoSEQ multiplex PCR; TCRdb keeps in-frame clones, though not all of them. The sample includes some 140,000 clones, roughly 80% of them seen just once. The receptor was isolated from a female donor in good health and CMV-seronegative. The sequenced sample was PBMCs.

CDR3 loop: CASSLGQVAEANVLTF. The CDR3 DNA follows: TGTGCCAGCAGTTTAGGTCAGGTGGCTGAGGCCAACGTCCTGACTTTC. The chain joins TRBV28 to TRBJ2-6; D ambiguous. The CDR3 extends over 16 amino acids. Germline assignment: CDR1 MDHEN and CDR2 SYDVKM. Trimming removed 2 bases from V and 6 bases from J, with 14 bases in between. Combining the CDR3 with reference TRBV28 and TRBJ2-6 gives the whole variable domain DVKVTQSSRYLVKRTGEKVFLECVQDMDHENMFWYRQDPGLGLRLIYFSYDVKMKEKGDIPEGYSVSREKKERFSLILESASTNQTSMYLCASSLGQVAEANVLTFGAGSRLTVL.